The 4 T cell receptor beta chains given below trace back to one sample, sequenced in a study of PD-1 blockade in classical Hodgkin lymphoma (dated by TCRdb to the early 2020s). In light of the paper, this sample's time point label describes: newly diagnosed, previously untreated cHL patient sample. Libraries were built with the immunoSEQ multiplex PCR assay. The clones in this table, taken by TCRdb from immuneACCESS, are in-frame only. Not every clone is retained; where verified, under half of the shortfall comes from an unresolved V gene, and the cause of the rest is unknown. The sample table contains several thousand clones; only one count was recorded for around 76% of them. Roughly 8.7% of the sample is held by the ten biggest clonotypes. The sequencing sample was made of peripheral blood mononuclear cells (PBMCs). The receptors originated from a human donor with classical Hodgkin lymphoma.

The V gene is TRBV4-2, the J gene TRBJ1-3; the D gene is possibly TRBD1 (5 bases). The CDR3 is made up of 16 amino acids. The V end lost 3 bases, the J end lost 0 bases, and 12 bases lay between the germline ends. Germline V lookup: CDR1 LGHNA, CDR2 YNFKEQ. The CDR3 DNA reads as TGTGCCAGCAGCCAGGAAGTCAGGGCCTCTGGAAACACCATATATTTT. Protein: CASSQEVRASGNTIYF.

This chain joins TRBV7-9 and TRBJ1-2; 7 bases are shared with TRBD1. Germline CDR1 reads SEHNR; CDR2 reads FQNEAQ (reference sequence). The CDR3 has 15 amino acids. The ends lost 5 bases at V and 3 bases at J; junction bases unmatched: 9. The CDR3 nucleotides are TGTGCCAGCAGCACCTTAGACAGGGTGGACTATGGCTACACCTTC. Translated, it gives CASSTLDRVDYGYTF.

In DNA form, the CDR3 reads TGTGCCAGCAGTCCGCGACTAGCTTTGGGAGAGACCCAGTACTTC. Translation: CASSPRLALGETQYF. This chain joins TRBV27 and TRBJ2-5; 7 nucleotides align to TRBD2. The V and J ends lost 5 bases and 4 bases, in that order; junction bases with no gene match: 10. Germline V lookup: CDR1 MNHEY, CDR2 SMNVEV (reference sequence). The CDR3 is 15 amino acids.

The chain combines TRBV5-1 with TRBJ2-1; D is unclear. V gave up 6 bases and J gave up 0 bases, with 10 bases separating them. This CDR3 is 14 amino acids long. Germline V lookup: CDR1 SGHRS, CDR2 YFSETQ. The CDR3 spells CASKAPSSYNEQFF. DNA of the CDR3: TGCGCCAGCAAGGCGCCGAGCTCCTACAATGAGCAGTTCTTC.